A single sample gave rise to the 11 T cell receptor beta chains below, sequenced in a study of blood T cell repertoires in COVID-19. Assay used: immunoSEQ multiplex PCR; TCRdb lists only in-frame clones, some missing. The sample includes about 200,000 clones, approximately 84% of them seen just once. Sample: PBMCs or T cells enriched from blood (not recorded which). These receptors all come from a man in his forties or fifties who had recovered from COVID-19.

This clone was recorded a few times. The chain uses TRBV6-2 or TRBV6-3 and TRBJ1-2; 7 bases match TRBD1. This CDR3 contains 14 residues. Germline V gene lookup returns CDR1 MNHEY and CDR2 SVGEGT. With 2 bases clipped from V and 7 bases from J, the junction kept 7 bases outside the gene matches. The CDR3, as DNA: TGTGCCAGCAGTTACGAGACGCAGGGGGTTGGCTACACCTTC. Translated, it gives CASSYETQGVGYTF.

As to this clone: Other DNA sequences in the same sample also yield this CDR3. This chain uses TRBV10-3 with TRBJ1-2; D uncertain. Germline assignment: CDR1 ENHRY and CDR2 SYGVKD. Trimming removed 3 bases at V and 8 bases at J, with 10 bases between. This CDR3 region has 12 residues. The CDR3 bases are TGTGCCATCAGTGATCGGGATGGGGGCTACACCTTC. Translation gives CAISDRDGGYTF.

The chain joins TRBV10-3 to TRBJ1-1; unclear D gene. Germline V gene sequence: CDR1 ENHRY, CDR2 SYGVKD. There are 13 residues in the CDR3. Trimming cost V 10 bases and J 1 base, with 13 bases left between them. The CDR3 sequence is CATEAQQNTEAFF. In DNA form, the CDR3 reads TGTGCCACCGAGGCGCAGCAGAACACTGAAGCTTTCTTT.

V usage is TRBV7-2 and J usage is TRBJ2-7, with 8 nucleotides matching TRBD1. Trimming took 1 base from V and 6 from J; bases not matched to a gene: 8. The CDR3 is 15 amino acids. Germline V gene lookup returns CDR1 SGHTA and CDR2 FQGNSA. CDR3: CASSLVGQASFEQYF. The CDR3 DNA reads TGTGCCAGCAGCTTAGTGGGACAGGCTTCATTCGAGCAGTACTTC.

The genes are TRBV6-5 and TRBJ1-5, with 9 positions matching TRBD1. This CDR3 comprises 15 residues. V trimming: 6 bases; J trimming: 5 bases; junction bases outside the gene matches: 8. Germline lookup yields CDR1 MNHEY and CDR2 SVGAGI. The CDR3 bases are TGTGCCAGCAGCCCCCGGGACAGGGCCTATCAGCCCCAGCATTTT. This sequence encodes CASSPRDRAYQPQHF.

Regarding this clone: This is likely a read error, given that the CDR3 carries no conserved phenylalanine or tryptophan at its end. The limits of the CDR3 on the DNA are not certain, so only TCRdb's listed CDR3 is given. This chain joins TRBV6-5 and TRBJ1-2; the tabulated D call, TRBD1, remains unverified against the DNA. The CDR3 length equals 11 residues, ends included. Germline V CDR1 and CDR2: MNHEY, SVGAGI. CDR3 region: CASTTGTEGYI.

The chain is built from TRBV29-1 and TRBJ2-7; D unclear. V lost 5 bases and J 9 bases, leaving 17 bases between the germline ends. The CDR3 runs to 12 residues. Germline V CDR1 and CDR2: SQVTM, ANQGSEA. The CDR3 bases are TGCAGCGTTTTGAACACCCTTGGTGGGCAGTACTTC. This translates into CSVLNTLGGQYF.

The chain employs TRBV9 and TRBJ2-2, with 7 bases lining up with TRBD1. The J segment lost 5 bases and the V segment lost 4 bases, leaving 11 bases of the junction unmatched. In germline, CDR1 is SGDLS, CDR2 YYNGEE. The CDR3 is 16 residues long. The chain's CDR3 is CASSPQTGKLTGELFF. The DNA for the CDR3 is TGTGCCAGCAGCCCTCAGACAGGGAAGTTAACCGGGGAGCTGTTTTTT. Drawing the rest from reference TRBV9 and TRBJ2-2, the complete variable domain is DSGVTQTPKHLITATGQRVTLRCSPRSGDLSVYWYQQSLDQGLQFLIQYYNGEERAKGNILERFSAQQFPDLHSELNLSSLELGDSALYFCASSPQTGKLTGELFFGEGSRLTVL.

The chain is built from TRBV30 and TRBJ1-5, with TRBD1 matching 11 bases. With 4 bases clipped from V and 5 bases from J, the junction kept 13 bases outside the gene matches. The CDR3 totals 17 residues. Germline V lookup: CDR1 GTSNPN, CDR2 SVGIG (reference sequence). In DNA form, the CDR3 reads TGTGCCTGGACTTCCTTAGCCGGGACAGGGGGAGATCAGCCCCAGCATTTT. Translation: CAWTSLAGTGGDQPQHF.

The chain combines TRBV4-2 with TRBJ2-3; 8 bases match TRBD2. Germline trimming cut 1 base from V and 2 bases from J; bases unmatched to any gene: 14. This CDR3 has 19 amino acids. The V gene's germline CDR1 is LGHNA and CDR2 YNFKEQ. CDR3 nucleotides: TGTGCCAGCAGCCAAGGTTTCCTCGAAGGTAGCGGGGTCACAGATACGCAGTATTTT. Residues: CASSQGFLEGSGVTDTQYF.

The chain is built from TRBV3-1 (or the pseudogene TRBV3-2) and TRBJ1-5, with TRBD1 matching 7 bases. The V gene end was trimmed by 4 bases and the J gene end by 4 bases; junction bases not matched to a gene: 7. CDR3 size: 15 residues. Per germline, CDR1 LGHDT and CDR2 YNNKEL (reference sequence). CDR3 coding DNA: TGTGCCAGCAGCCTATCCGGACAGGTGAATCAGCCCCAGCATTTT. Its protein is CASSLSGQVNQPQHF.